This TCR beta chain was observed in a study of identical twins. cDNA molecules carried unique molecular identifiers, and template switching added a universal primer site. TCRdb fed the 5' RACE reads into MiXCR, producing one record per CDR3 protein. The sample holds some 500,000 distinct CDR3 sequences, about 13% seen once. The CDR3 runs to 13 residues. Trimming left V 8 bases short and J 6 bases short, with 16 bases between. Germline loops: CDR1 SQVTM, CDR2 ANQGSEA. These sequences were also reported in another study, on yellow fever vaccine responses in identical twins. Per that paper: Reports say the vaccine T cell response in twins looked partly convergent and partly personalized.

The sequence derives from a young woman in good health. The specimen was CD4+ T cells sorted from blood. This chain connects TRBV29-1 to TRBJ2-2; the D call may be TRBD1 or TRBD2 (5 bases each). The CDR3 loop is CSTRRDGAGELFF. The CDR3 DNA reads as TGCAGCACTCGCCGGGACGGCGCCGGGGAGCTGTTTTTT.